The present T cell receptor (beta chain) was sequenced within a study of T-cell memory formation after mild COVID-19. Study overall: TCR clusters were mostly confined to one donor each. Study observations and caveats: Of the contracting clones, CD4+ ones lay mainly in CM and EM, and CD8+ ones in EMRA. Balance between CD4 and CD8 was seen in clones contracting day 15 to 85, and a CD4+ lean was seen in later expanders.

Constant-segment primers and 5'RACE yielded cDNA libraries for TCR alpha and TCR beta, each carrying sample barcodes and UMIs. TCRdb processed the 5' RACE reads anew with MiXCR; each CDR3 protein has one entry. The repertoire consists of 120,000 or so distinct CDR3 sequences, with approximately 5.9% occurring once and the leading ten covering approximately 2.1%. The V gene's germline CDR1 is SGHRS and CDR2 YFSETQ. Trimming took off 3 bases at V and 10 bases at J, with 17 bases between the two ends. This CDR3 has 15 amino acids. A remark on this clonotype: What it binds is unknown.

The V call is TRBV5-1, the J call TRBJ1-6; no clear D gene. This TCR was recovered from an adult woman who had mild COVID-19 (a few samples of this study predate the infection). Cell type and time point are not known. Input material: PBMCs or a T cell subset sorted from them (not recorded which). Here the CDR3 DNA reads TGCGCCAGCAGCTGGACGGACGGACTGCAATCACCCCTCCACTTT. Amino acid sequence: CASSWTDGLQSPLHF.